A selection of T cell receptor beta chains follows, all from one sample in a study of T cell responses to AZD1222 COVID-19 vaccine. TCRdb's copy holds only in-frame clones and misses some; the assay was immunoSEQ multiplex PCR. This table has roughly 130,000 clones, roughly 87% appearing once. The input for sequencing was peripheral blood, taken on day 0 of AZD1222 vaccination. These receptors all come from an adult in good health. Both conserved end residues are part of each CDR3. A D gene is named only where the DNA matches it firmly. Size values are once, few and many counts, or a class for expanded clones, and some rows have none.

TRBV5-1,TRBJ2-7,.,.,CASSVRGFSIIGRGSYEQYF,TGCGCCAGCAGCGTGCGGGGTTTCTCTATTATTGGCCGAGGGTCCTACGAGCAGTACTTC
TRBV6-1,TRBJ1-5,.,TRBD1,CASSSRQGAYQPQHF,TGTGCCAGCAGCAGTCGACAGGGGGCTTATCAGCCCCAGCATTTT
TRBV9,TRBJ2-3,.,.,CASSVEGKADTQYF,TGTGCCAGCAGCGTGGAGGGGAAAGCAGATACGCAGTATTTT
TRBV11-2,TRBJ1-2,.,.,CASSLAFGYTF,TGTGCCAGCAGCTTAGCCTTCGGCTACACCTTC
TRBV28,TRBJ2-7,.,.,CASASAGQALEQYF,TGTGCCAGCGCATCAGCGGGACAGGCACTCGAGCAGTACTTC
TRBV2,TRBJ2-2,.,.,CASWGGANTGELFF,TGTGCCAGCTGGGGAGGAGCTAACACCGGGGAGCTGTTTTTT
TRBV7-6,TRBJ1-2,.,.,CASSLMTGLNYGYTF,TGTGCCAGCAGCTTGATGACAGGTCTTAACTATGGCTACACCTTC
TRBV7-3,TRBJ1-1,.,.,CASSLNPAGMNTEAFF,TGTGCCAGCAGCTTAAACCCCGCGGGGATGAACACTGAAGCTTTCTTT
TRBV5-4,TRBJ2-7,few,.,CASSRGQTYEQYF,TGTGCCAGCAGCCGGGGACAAACCTACGAGCAGTACTTC
TRBV28,TRBJ2-3,once,TRBD2,CASSLYYPSGDTQYF,TGTGCCAGCAGTTTATATTACCCTAGCGGGGATACGCAGTATTTT
TRBV6-1,TRBJ1-1,.,.,CASSEREPNTEAFF,TGTGCCAGCAGTGAAAGGGAACCCAACACTGAAGCTTTCTTT
TRBV9,TRBJ2-3,.,.,CASSSREAPDTQYF,TGTGCCAGCAGCTCTCGAGAAGCCCCAGATACGCAGTATTTT
TRBV7-2,TRBJ1-3,few,.,CASSLRGAGNTIYF,TGTGCCAGCAGCTTACGGGGAGCCGGAAACACCATATATTTT
TRBV7-3,TRBJ2-5,once,.,CASSSVGRETQYF,TGTGCCAGCAGCTCCGTGGGTAGGGAGACCCAGTACTTC
TRBV19,TRBJ2-1,.,TRBD2,CASSIGGVTSRNEQFF,TGTGCCAGTAGTATAGGGGGGGTGACTAGCCGAAATGAGCAGTTCTTC
TRBV4-2,TRBJ1-1,.,TRBD1,CASSEDRGKEGTEAFF,TGTGCCAGCAGTGAGGACAGGGGGAAAGAGGGTACTGAAGCTTTCTTT
TRBV19,TRBJ1-1,.,.,CASSIDRTTEAFF,TGTGCCAGTAGTATAGATCGTACCACTGAAGCTTTCTTT
TRBV6-5,TRBJ1-6,.,.,CASRRDNRNSPLHF,TGTGCCAGCAGAAGGGACAACCGTAATTCACCCCTCCACTTT
TRBV7-8,TRBJ1-3,.,.,CASAGRGLKNTIYF,TGTGCCAGCGCCGGAAGGGGCCTCAAAAACACCATATATTTT
TRBV9,TRBJ2-3,.,TRBD2,CASSMGTSGGTDTQYF,TGTGCCAGCAGCATGGGGACTAGCGGGGGCACAGATACGCAGTATTTT
TRBV3-1/TRBV3-2,TRBJ1-5,.,.,CASSRQGGPQHF,TGTGCCAGCAGCCGCCAAGGAGGCCCCCAGCATTTT
TRBV7-2,TRBJ2-2,.,TRBD2,CASSLRLAGVTGELFF,TGTGCCAGCAGCTTACGACTAGCGGGGGTCACCGGGGAGCTGTTTTTT
TRBV10-2,TRBJ2-3,.,TRBD1,CASSRQGRTDTQYF,TGCGCCAGCAGTCGACAGGGTCGGACAGATACGCAGTATTTT
TRBV12-3/TRBV12-4,TRBJ1-2,.,.,CASSLPTGSGYTF,TGTGCCAGCAGTTTGCCCACGGGCAGTGGCTACACCTTC
TRBV6-5,TRBJ1-6,once,.,CASSSQNSPLHF,TGTGCCAGCAGTTCACAGAATTCACCCCTCCACTTT
TRBV12-3/TRBV12-4,TRBJ1-2,.,.,CASRPGMNYGYTF,TGTGCCAGCAGGCCAGGGATGAACTATGGCTACACCTTC
TRBV7-8,TRBJ2-1,.,.,CASSQGGAARNEQFF,TGTGCCAGCAGCCAAGGTGGGGCAGCCAGGAATGAGCAGTTCTTC
TRBV6-1,TRBJ1-1,.,.,CASSETEAAFF,TGTGCCAGCAGTGAAACAGAAGCAGCTTTCTTT
TRBV19,TRBJ2-7,few,.,CASSPPGISNSEQYF,TGTGCCAGTAGTCCGCCCGGGATTTCCAACAGCGAGCAGTACTTC
TRBV6-5,TRBJ2-7,.,TRBD1,CASRQGQGAYEQYF,TGTGCCAGCAGGCAGGGACAGGGGGCGTACGAGCAGTACTTC
TRBV7-9,TRBJ1-3,.,.,CASSLATVLSGNTIYF,TGTGCCAGCAGCTTAGCGACAGTTCTCTCTGGAAACACCATATATTTT
TRBV6-1,TRBJ2-3,.,TRBD2,CASSELAGGSDTQYF,TGTGCCAGCAGTGAACTAGCGGGGGGGTCAGATACGCAGTATTTT
TRBV5-5,TRBJ2-2,.,TRBD2,CASTPGGGGTTTGELFF,TGTGCCAGCACCCCGGGAGGGGGGGGGACCACCACCGGGGAGCTGTTTTTT
TRBV3-1/TRBV3-2,TRBJ1-2,.,TRBD1,CASSLGDRGPHGYTF,TGTGCCAGCAGCCTCGGGGACAGGGGGCCGCATGGCTACACCTTC
TRBV24-1,TRBJ1-2,.,.,CATSDLARPYGYTF,TGTGCCACCAGTGATTTAGCCAGACCTTATGGCTACACCTTC
TRBV28,TRBJ1-1,.,.,CASSFEREGYTEAFF,TGTGCCAGCAGTTTCGAGAGGGAGGGATACACTGAAGCTTTCTTT
TRBV11-2,TRBJ2-3,.,.,CASSNGHPDTQYF,TGTGCCAGCAGCAATGGTCATCCAGATACGCAGTATTTT
TRBV6-5,TRBJ2-1,few,.,CASSYSASSYNEQFF,TGTGCCAGCAGTTACTCAGCCAGCTCCTACAATGAGCAGTTCTTC
TRBV5-4,TRBJ1-6,.,.,CASSLAVGGRGSPLHF,TGTGCCAGCAGCTTGGCTGTGGGGGGGCGCGGTTCACCCCTCCACTTT
TRBV14,TRBJ1-2,once,.,CASSEGQGNYGYTF,TGTGCCAGCAGTGAGGGTCAAGGGAACTATGGCTACACCTTC